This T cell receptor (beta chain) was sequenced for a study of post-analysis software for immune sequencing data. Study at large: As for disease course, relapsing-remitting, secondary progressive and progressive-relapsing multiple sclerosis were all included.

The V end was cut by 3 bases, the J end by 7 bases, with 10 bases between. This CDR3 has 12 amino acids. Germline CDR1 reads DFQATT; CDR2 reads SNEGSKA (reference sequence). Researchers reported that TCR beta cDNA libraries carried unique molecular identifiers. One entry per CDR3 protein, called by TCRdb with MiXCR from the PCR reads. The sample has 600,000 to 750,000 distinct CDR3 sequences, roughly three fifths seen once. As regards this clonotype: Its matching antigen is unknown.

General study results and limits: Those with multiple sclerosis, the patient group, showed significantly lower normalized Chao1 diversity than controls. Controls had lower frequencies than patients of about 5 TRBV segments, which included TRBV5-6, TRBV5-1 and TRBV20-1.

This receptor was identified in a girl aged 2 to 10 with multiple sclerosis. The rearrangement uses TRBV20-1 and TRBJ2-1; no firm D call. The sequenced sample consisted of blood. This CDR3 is CSASRTSNEQFF. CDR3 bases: TGCAGTGCTAGTCGGACGAGTAATGAGCAGTTCTTC.